This paragraph reports one T cell receptor beta chain. CDR3 length equals 15 residues. V lost 4 bases to trimming and J lost 6 bases; unmatched junction nucleotides: 4. Germline V gives CDR1 LNHDA, CDR2 SQIVND (reference sequence). The data were taken from a study of blood T cell repertoires in COVID-19. As for the study in general: Sources were T cells, B-cell-depleted T cells, or PBMCs; the material itself was cDNA or gDNA.

Clones were read by immunoSEQ multiplex PCR, and TCRdb kept only the in-frame ones, dropping some. This sample yields 120,000 to 150,000 clones, of which around 90% are seen a single time; under 12% belongs to the top ten. This chain uses TRBV19 with TRBJ1-4, with 11 bases fitting TRBD1. The sequencing input was peripheral blood. This TCR was sampled from a man aged 55 to 70 with active or convalescent COVID-19. The CDR3 reads CASSTPGQGDEKLFF. The CDR3 nucleotides read TGTGCCAGTAGTACCCCGGGACAGGGGGATGAAAAACTGTTTTTT. Looking up the rest from reference TRBV19 and TRBJ1-4 gives the full variable domain: DGGITQSPKYLFRKEGQNVTLSCEQNLNHDAMYWYRQDPGQGLRLIYYSQIVNDFQKGDIAEGYSVSREKKESFPLTVTSAQKNPTAFYLCASSTPGQGDEKLFFGSGTQLSVL.